This T cell receptor beta chain was identified in a study of cytomegalovirus exposure and HLA in healthy donors. The wider study: Earlier results showed some 120 million unique TCR beta sequences derived from approximately 170 million T cells.

The CDR3 runs 17 residues. V was trimmed by 4 bases and J by 4 bases, leaving 22 bases between them. The germline V gene encodes CDR1 MNHNS and CDR2 SASEGT. While unrecorded immune exposures were likely, the donors were nominally healthy when sampled. PCR primers comprised 60 Vbeta and 13 Jbeta primers. Sequencing was performed with immunoSEQ multiplex PCR; in TCRdb, only in-frame clones are kept and a portion is missing. This table holds 100,000 to 150,000 clones, roughly four fifths found once. Study results and caveats: CMV serostatus stood as the only immune exposure information on hand.

Comments on this clone: Its antigen is as yet unknown.

This sequence joins TRBV6-1 and TRBJ1-1, with D maybe TRBD1 (6 bases). This receptor was obtained from a male donor in good health and CMV-seronegative. Sequencing was carried out using PBMCs. Here the CDR3 DNA reads TGTGCCAGCAGTGGCCGGACAGTCACCCATAGGGGCACTGAAGCTTTCTTT. Its translation: CASSGRTVTHRGTEAFF.